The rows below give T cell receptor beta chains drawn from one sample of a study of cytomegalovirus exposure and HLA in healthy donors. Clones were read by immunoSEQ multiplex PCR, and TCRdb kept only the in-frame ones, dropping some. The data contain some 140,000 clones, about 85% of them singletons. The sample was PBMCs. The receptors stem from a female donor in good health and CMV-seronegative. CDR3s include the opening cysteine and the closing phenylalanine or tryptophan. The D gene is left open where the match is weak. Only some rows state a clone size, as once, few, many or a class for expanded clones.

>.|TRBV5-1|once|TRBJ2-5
CASSLGEVETQYF
TGCGCCAGCAGCTTGGGAGAGGTGGAGACCCAGTACTTC
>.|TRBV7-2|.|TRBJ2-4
CASSLVRGGKNIQYF
TGTGCCAGCAGCTTAGTTCGTGGAGGGAAAAACATTCAGTACTTC
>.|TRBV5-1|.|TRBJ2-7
CASSLEQGWDEQYF
TGCGCCAGCAGCTTGGAGCAGGGGTGGGACGAGCAGTACTTC
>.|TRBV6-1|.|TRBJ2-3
CASSEAGHRTDTQYF
TGTGCCAGCAGTGAAGCGGGACACCGCACAGATACGCAGTATTTT
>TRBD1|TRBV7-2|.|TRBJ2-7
CASSSAGTASYEQYF
TGTGCCAGCAGCTCGGCCGGGACAGCATCCTACGAGCAGTACTTC
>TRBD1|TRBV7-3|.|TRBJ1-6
CASSPSGTGLSPLHF
TGTGCCAGCAGCCCGTCTGGGACAGGACTTTCACCCCTCCACTTT
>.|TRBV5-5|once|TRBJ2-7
CASSLVAHLYEQYF
TGTGCCAGCAGCTTGGTAGCACATTTATACGAGCAGTACTTC
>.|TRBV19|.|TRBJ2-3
CASEQSPMNTQYF
TGTGCCAGTGAACAGAGCCCCATGAATACGCAGTATTTT
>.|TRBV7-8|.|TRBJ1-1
CASSFGTTNTEAFF
TGTGCCAGCAGCTTCGGGACTACGAACACTGAAGCTTTCTTT
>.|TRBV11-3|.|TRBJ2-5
CASGQGPVQETQYF
TGTGCCAGCGGCCAGGGTCCCGTCCAGGAGACCCAGTACTTC
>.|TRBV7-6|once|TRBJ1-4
CASSILPTPNEKLFF
TGTGCCAGCAGCATCCTACCTACCCCTAATGAAAAACTGTTTTTT
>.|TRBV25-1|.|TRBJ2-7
CASSEGAASSLGQYF
TGTGCCAGCAGTGAAGGAGCCGCCTCCTCGTTGGGGCAGTACTTC
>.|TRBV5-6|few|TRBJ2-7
CASSRGLSSYEQYF
TGTGCCAGCAGCCGAGGGCTAAGCTCCTACGAGCAGTACTTC
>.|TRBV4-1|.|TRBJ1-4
CASSQERKLFF
TGCGCCAGCAGCCAAGAGAGAAAACTGTTTTTT
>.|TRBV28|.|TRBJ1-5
CASSPIGGRSQPQHF
TGTGCCAGCAGTCCTATAGGAGGGAGGAGTCAGCCCCAGCATTTT
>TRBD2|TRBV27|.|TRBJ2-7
CASSLVWREDYEQYF
TGTGCCAGCAGTTTAGTGTGGCGGGAGGACTACGAGCAGTACTTC
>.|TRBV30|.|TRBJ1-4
CAWRGGGERGKLFF
TGTGCCTGGAGAGGGGGAGGGGAGAGGGGAAAACTGTTTTTT
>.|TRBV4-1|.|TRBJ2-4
CASSQGHLAKNIQYF
TGCGCCAGCAGCCAAGGGCATCTAGCCAAAAACATTCAGTACTTC
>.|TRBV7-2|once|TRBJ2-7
CASSLREFSYEQYF
TGTGCCAGCAGCTTACGGGAGTTCTCCTACGAGCAGTACTTC
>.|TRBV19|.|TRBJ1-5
CASSPSRAGDQPQHF
TGTGCCAGTAGCCCCTCGAGGGCAGGGGATCAGCCCCAGCATTTT
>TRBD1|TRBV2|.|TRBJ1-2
CASRMGQIYGYTF
TGTGCCAGCCGAATGGGACAGATCTATGGCTACACCTTC
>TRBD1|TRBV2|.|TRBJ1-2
CASIGQGGSYGYTF
TGTGCCAGCATTGGACAGGGAGGGTCCTATGGCTACACCTTC
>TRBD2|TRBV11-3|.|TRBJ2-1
CASSLAGVYNEQFF
TGTGCCAGCAGCTTGGCGGGAGTCTACAATGAGCAGTTCTTC
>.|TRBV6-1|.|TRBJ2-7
CAVQGKVTYEQYF
TGTGCCGTACAGGGAAAGGTGACCTACGAGCAGTACTTC
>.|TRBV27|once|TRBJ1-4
CASSTRALNEKLFF
TGTGCCAGCAGTACCAGGGCTCTGAATGAAAAACTGTTTTTT
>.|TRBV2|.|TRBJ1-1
CASSEPLRTLNTEAFF
TGTGCCAGCAGTGAACCCCTACGTACTCTGAACACTGAAGCTTTCTTT
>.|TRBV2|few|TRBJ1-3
CASSSITQAPRGNTIYF
TGTGCCAGCAGCTCCATAACCCAGGCACCTCGCGGAAACACCATATATTTT
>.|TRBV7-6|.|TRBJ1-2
CASSKMYSPGGYGYTF
TGTGCCAGCAGCAAAATGTACAGTCCCGGAGGATATGGCTACACCTTC
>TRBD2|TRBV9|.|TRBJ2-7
CASSALAGAHYEQYF
TGTGCCAGCAGCGCCTTAGCGGGGGCGCACTACGAGCAGTACTTC
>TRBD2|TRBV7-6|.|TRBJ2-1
CASSLASRGRANEQFF
TGTGCCAGCAGCTTAGCATCTCGGGGGAGGGCCAATGAGCAGTTCTTC
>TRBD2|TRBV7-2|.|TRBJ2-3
CASSFTSGGGDTQYF
TGTGCCAGCAGCTTTACTAGCGGGGGGGGAGATACGCAGTATTTT
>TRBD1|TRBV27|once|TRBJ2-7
CASSWDRPTYEQYF
TGTGCCAGCAGTTGGGACAGACCCACCTACGAGCAGTACTTC
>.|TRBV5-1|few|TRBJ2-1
CASSMTGYNEQFF
TGCGCCAGCAGCATGACAGGTTACAATGAGCAGTTCTTC
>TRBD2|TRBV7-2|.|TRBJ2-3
CASSRLAGAGDTQYF
TGTGCCAGCAGCCGACTAGCGGGGGCCGGGGATACGCAGTATTTT
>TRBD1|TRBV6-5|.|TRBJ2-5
CASSYSSGGETQYF
TGTGCCAGCAGTTACTCGTCAGGGGGAGAGACCCAGTACTTC
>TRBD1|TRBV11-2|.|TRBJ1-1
CASSFVGQADTEAFF
TGTGCCAGCAGCTTCGTCGGACAGGCAGACACTGAAGCTTTCTTT
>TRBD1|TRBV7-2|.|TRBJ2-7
CASSYYRGREQYF
TGTGCCAGCAGCTATTACAGGGGGAGAGAGCAGTACTTC
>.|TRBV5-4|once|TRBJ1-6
CASSLERGNSPLHF
TGTGCCAGCAGCTTGGAACGGGGGAATTCACCCCTCCACTTT
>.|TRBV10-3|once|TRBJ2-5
CAISASPSQETQYF
TGTGCCATCAGTGCCAGCCCTAGTCAAGAGACCCAGTACTTC
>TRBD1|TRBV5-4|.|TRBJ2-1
CASSHLRDSLSNEQFF
TGTGCCAGCAGCCACCTCCGGGACAGCCTTTCCAATGAGCAGTTCTTC
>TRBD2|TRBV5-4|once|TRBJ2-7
CASSLAGGPVGYEQYF
TGTGCCAGCAGCCTAGCGGGAGGGCCGGTGGGCTACGAGCAGTACTTC
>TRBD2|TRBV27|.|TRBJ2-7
CASSPGGLPYEQYF
TGTGCCAGCAGTCCCGGGGGACTACCCTACGAGCAGTACTTC
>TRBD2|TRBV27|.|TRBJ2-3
CASSQSPGGGALDTQYF
TGTGCCAGCAGCCAATCTCCGGGCGGGGGGGCCTTAGATACGCAGTATTTT
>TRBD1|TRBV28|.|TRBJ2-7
CASSNAGGFYEQYF
TGTGCCAGCAGTAACGCAGGGGGCTTTTACGAGCAGTACTTC
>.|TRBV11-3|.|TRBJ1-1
CASSPSGEAFF
TGTGCCAGCAGCCCTTCGGGTGAAGCTTTCTTT
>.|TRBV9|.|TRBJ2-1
CASSDTRRSYNEQFF
TGTGCCAGCAGTGACACTAGGCGCTCCTACAATGAGCAGTTCTTC
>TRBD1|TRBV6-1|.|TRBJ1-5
CASNRGYSNQPQHF
TGTGCCAGCAACAGGGGCTATAGCAATCAGCCCCAGCATTTT
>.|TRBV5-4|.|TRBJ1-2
CASSQTQSYGYTF
TGTGCCAGCAGCCAGACACAGAGCTATGGCTACACCTTC
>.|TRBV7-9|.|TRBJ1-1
CASSSGALRTEAFF
TGTGCCAGCAGCTCAGGGGCATTGAGAACTGAAGCTTTCTTT